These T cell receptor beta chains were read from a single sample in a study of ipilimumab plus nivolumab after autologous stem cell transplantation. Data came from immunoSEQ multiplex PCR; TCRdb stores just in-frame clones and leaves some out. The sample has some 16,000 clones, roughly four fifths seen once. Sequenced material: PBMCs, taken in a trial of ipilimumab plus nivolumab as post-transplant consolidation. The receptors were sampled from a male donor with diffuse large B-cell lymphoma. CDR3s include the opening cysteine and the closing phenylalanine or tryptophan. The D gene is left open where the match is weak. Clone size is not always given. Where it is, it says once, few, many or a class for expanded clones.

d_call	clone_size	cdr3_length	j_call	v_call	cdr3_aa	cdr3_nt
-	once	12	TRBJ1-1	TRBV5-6	CASSFSNREAFF	TGTGCCAGCAGCTTCAGTAACAGGGAAGCTTTCTTT
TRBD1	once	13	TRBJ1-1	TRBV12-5	CASGKNRGTEAFF	TGTGCTAGTGGTAAAAACAGGGGCACTGAAGCTTTCTTT
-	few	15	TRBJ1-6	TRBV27	CASTLQTLNNSPLHF	TGTGCCAGCACCCTCCAGACACTCAATAATTCACCCCTCCACTTT
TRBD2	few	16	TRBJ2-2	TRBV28	CASRIKAGGNTGELFF	TGTGCCAGCAGGATTAAAGCGGGGGGAAACACCGGGGAGCTGTTTTTT
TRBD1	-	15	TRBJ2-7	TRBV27	CASSLLRDRIYEQYF	TGTGCCAGCAGTTTACTCCGGGACAGGATTTACGAGCAGTACTTC
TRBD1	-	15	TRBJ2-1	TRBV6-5	CASSQNGQGGNEQFF	TGTGCCAGCAGCCAAAATGGACAGGGCGGGAATGAGCAGTTCTTC
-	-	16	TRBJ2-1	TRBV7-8	CASSLSFLRTSNEQFF	TGTGCCAGCAGCTTAAGTTTCTTGCGGACAAGCAATGAGCAGTTCTTC
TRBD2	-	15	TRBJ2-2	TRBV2	CASTGLAGRAGELFF	TGTGCCAGCACGGGACTAGCGGGGAGAGCCGGGGAGCTGTTTTTT
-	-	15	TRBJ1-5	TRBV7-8	CASSPLPGGNQPQHF	TGTGCCAGCAGCCCCCTCCCGGGTGGCAATCAGCCCCAGCATTTT
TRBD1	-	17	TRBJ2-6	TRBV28	CASSDPGTGSGANVLTF	TGTGCCAGCAGTGATCCGGGGACAGGGTCTGGGGCCAACGTCCTGACTTTC
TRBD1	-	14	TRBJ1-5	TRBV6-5	CASRPTGGLQPQHF	TGTGCCAGCAGACCGACAGGGGGCCTTCAGCCCCAGCATTTT
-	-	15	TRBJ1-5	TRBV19	CASSTAQNSNQPQHF	TGTGCCAGTAGTACCGCGCAGAATAGCAATCAGCCCCAGCATTTT
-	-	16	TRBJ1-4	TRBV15	CATSRGRTGRGEKLFF	TGTGCCACCAGCAGAGGTCGGACGGGCCGAGGGGAAAAACTGTTTTTT
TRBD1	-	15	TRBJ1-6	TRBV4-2	CASSQEGTDNSPLHF	TGTGCCAGCAGCCAAGAAGGGACAGATAATTCACCCCTCCACTTT
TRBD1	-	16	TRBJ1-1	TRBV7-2	CASSWWPTGQNTEAFF	TGTGCCAGCAGCTGGTGGCCGACAGGGCAGAACACTGAAGCTTTCTTT
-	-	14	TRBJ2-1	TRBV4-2	CASSGGGRYNEQFF	TGTGCCAGCAGTGGCGGGGGCCGCTACAATGAGCAGTTCTTC
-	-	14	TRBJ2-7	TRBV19	CASSTWDGTYEQYF	TGTGCCAGTAGTACCTGGGACGGAACCTACGAGCAGTACTTC
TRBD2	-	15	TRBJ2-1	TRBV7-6	CASSVGTSGGAWQFF	TGTGCCAGCAGCGTAGGGACTAGCGGGGGGGCATGGCAGTTCTTC
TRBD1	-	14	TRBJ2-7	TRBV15	CATSSSQGAYEQYF	TGTGCCACCAGCAGTTCGCAGGGGGCTTACGAGCAGTACTTC
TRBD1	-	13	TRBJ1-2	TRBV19	CASSPTGGYGYTF	TGTGCCAGTAGTCCGACAGGGGGGTATGGCTACACCTTC
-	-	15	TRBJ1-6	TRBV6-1	CASSPKWGEGSPLHF	TGTGCCAGCAGCCCGAAGTGGGGGGAGGGTTCACCCCTCCACTTT
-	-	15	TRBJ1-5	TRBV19	CASRPRVGGNQPQHF	TGTGCCAGTAGACCCAGGGTAGGAGGCAATCAGCCCCAGCATTTT
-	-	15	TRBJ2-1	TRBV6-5	CASSYSVGGGPEQFF	TGTGCCAGCAGTTACTCGGTCGGGGGTGGGCCCGAGCAGTTCTTC
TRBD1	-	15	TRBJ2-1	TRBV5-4	CASSLGGQGYNEQFF	TGTGCCAGCAGCTTGGGGGGACAGGGATACAATGAGCAGTTCTTC
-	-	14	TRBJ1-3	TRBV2	CASTRTESGNTIYF	TGTGCCAGTACCCGGACAGAGTCTGGAAACACCATATATTTT
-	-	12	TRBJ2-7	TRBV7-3	CASSLSSYEQYF	TGTGCCAGCAGCCTAAGCTCCTACGAGCAGTACTTC
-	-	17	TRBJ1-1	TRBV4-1	CASTVLDMGFSNTEAFF	TGCGCCAGCACCGTCCTTGACATGGGATTCTCGAACACTGAAGCTTTCTTT
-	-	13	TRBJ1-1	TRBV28	CASSFTPDTEAFF	TGTGCCAGCAGTTTTACTCCCGATACTGAAGCTTTCTTT
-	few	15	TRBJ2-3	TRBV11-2	CASSLRYSSTDTQYF	TGTGCCAGCAGCTTGCGGTACTCTAGCACAGATACGCAGTATTTT
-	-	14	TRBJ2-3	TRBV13	CASSLRGALDTQYF	TGTGCCAGCAGCTTAAGGGGGGCCTTAGATACGCAGTATTTT
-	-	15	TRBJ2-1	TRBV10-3	CAISGGFNTRNEQFF	TGTGCCATCAGTGGGGGGTTTAACACCCGCAATGAGCAGTTCTTC
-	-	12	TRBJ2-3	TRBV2	CASSDRADTQYF	TGTGCCAGCAGTGATAGGGCAGATACGCAGTATTTT
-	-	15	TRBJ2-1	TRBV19	CASSTGTLIYNEQFF	TGTGCCAGTAGTACCGGGACATTAATATACAATGAGCAGTTCTTC
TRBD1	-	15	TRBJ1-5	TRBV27	CASGLTGGLFQPQHF	TGTGCCAGCGGACTGACAGGGGGTTTGTTTCAGCCCCAGCATTTT
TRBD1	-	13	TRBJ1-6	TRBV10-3	CANQTGLNSPLHF	TGTGCCAACCAGACAGGGTTGAATTCACCCCTCCACTTT
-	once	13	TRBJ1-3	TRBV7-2	CASSLSSGNTIYF	TGTGCCAGCAGCCTAAGCTCTGGAAACACCATATATTTT
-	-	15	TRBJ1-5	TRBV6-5	CASSTRTGGDQPQHF	TGTGCCAGCAGTACCCGGACGGGAGGGGATCAGCCCCAGCATTTT
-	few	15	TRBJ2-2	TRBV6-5	CASSSTPGNTGELFF	TGTGCCAGCAGTTCCACTCCCGGGAACACCGGGGAGCTGTTTTTT
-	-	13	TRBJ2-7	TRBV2	CASSEGGAYEQYF	TGTGCCAGCAGTGAAGGGGGGGCCTACGAGCAGTACTTC
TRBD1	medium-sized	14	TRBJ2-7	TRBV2	CASTRQGVSYEQYF	TGTGCCAGCACCCGACAGGGGGTCTCCTACGAGCAGTACTTC
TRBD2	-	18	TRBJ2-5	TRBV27	CASSPARTSGGAGETQYF	TGTGCCAGCAGTCCGGCGCGGACTAGCGGGGGGGCTGGTGAGACCCAGTACTTC
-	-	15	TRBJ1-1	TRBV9	CASSESAHTNTEAFF	TGTGCCAGCAGCGAGTCCGCTCATACGAACACTGAAGCTTTCTTT